A selection of T cell receptor beta chains follows, all from one sample in a study of cytomegalovirus exposure and HLA in healthy donors. TCRdb's table, derived via immunoSEQ multiplex PCR, lists solely in-frame clones and lacks some. The sample records 81,000 or so clones, less than 65% being singletons. Sequencing used PBMCs. The receptor source for this set is a woman younger than 45 in good health and CMV-seropositive. CDR3s include the opening cysteine and the closing phenylalanine or tryptophan. A D gene is named only where the DNA matches it firmly. For some rows the clone size is stated as once, few or many, or as a class when expanded; others skip it.

d_gene: -; v_gene: TRBV5-1; j_gene: TRBJ1-1; abundance: -; CDR3nt: TGCGCCAGCAGCTCCCAGACAGGCGCGAACACTGAAGCTTTCTTT; CDR3aa: CASSSQTGANTEAFF
d_gene: TRBD1; v_gene: TRBV18; j_gene: TRBJ2-3; abundance: -; CDR3nt: TGTGCCAGCTCACCACCAGGGACAGACCTAGATACGCAGTATTTT; CDR3aa: CASSPPGTDLDTQYF
d_gene: TRBD1; v_gene: TRBV19; j_gene: TRBJ1-4; abundance: -; CDR3nt: TGTGCCAGTACCTCGACAGGGACGACCTGGAAACTGTTTTTT; CDR3aa: CASTSTGTTWKLFF
d_gene: -; v_gene: TRBV9; j_gene: TRBJ2-2; abundance: -; CDR3nt: TGTGCCAGCACCTCCCCCCCCGGGGAGCTGTTTTTT; CDR3aa: CASTSPPGELFF
d_gene: -; v_gene: TRBV29-1; j_gene: TRBJ2-6; abundance: -; CDR3nt: TGCAGCGTAACCGGTTCCGACTCTGGGGCCAACGTCCTGACTTTC; CDR3aa: CSVTGSDSGANVLTF
d_gene: TRBD2; v_gene: TRBV10-1; j_gene: TRBJ2-7; abundance: -; CDR3nt: TGCGCCAGCAGTGAGGATTCCGGGACTAGCCGCGAGCAGTACTTC; CDR3aa: CASSEDSGTSREQYF
d_gene: TRBD1; v_gene: TRBV15; j_gene: TRBJ2-7; abundance: few; CDR3nt: TGTGCCACCAGCAGGGGGACAGGGGCGAGGTACGAGCAGTACTTC; CDR3aa: CATSRGTGARYEQYF
d_gene: TRBD1; v_gene: TRBV9; j_gene: TRBJ1-4; abundance: -; CDR3nt: TGTGCCAGCAGCCACGGGGACAGGGATAAGGAAAAACTGTTTTTT; CDR3aa: CASSHGDRDKEKLFF
d_gene: TRBD2; v_gene: TRBV28; j_gene: TRBJ2-1; abundance: -; CDR3nt: TGTGCCAGCAGTTTGGGTATAGCGGGTGCCTTGGGCGAGCAGTTCTTC; CDR3aa: CASSLGIAGALGEQFF
d_gene: TRBD1; v_gene: TRBV7-9; j_gene: TRBJ1-2; abundance: few; CDR3nt: TGTGCCAGCAGCTTAGCGCGACAGGGTAATGGCTACACCTTC; CDR3aa: CASSLARQGNGYTF
d_gene: TRBD2; v_gene: TRBV6-5; j_gene: TRBJ2-5; abundance: -; CDR3nt: TGTGCCAGCAGGACTAGCGGGGGGGCTCAGACCCAGTACTTC; CDR3aa: CASRTSGGAQTQYF
d_gene: -; v_gene: TRBV11-1; j_gene: TRBJ2-7; abundance: -; CDR3nt: TGTGCCAGCAGCCGCAGCCAAGGGACACCCTACGAGCAGTACTTC; CDR3aa: CASSRSQGTPYEQYF
d_gene: -; v_gene: TRBV15; j_gene: TRBJ1-5; abundance: -; CDR3nt: TGTGCCACCAGCAGAGATAACGGGGGGGGTAGCAATCAGCCCCAGCATTTT; CDR3aa: CATSRDNGGGSNQPQHF
d_gene: -; v_gene: TRBV11-2; j_gene: TRBJ1-1; abundance: -; CDR3nt: TGTGCCAGCAGCTTTCGCAGGGACACTGAAGCTTTCTTT; CDR3aa: CASSFRRDTEAFF
d_gene: -; v_gene: TRBV4-1; j_gene: TRBJ2-3; abundance: -; CDR3nt: TGCGCCAGCAGCCGTCCTAGCACAGATACGCAGTATTTT; CDR3aa: CASSRPSTDTQYF
d_gene: -; v_gene: TRBV19; j_gene: TRBJ2-3; abundance: -; CDR3nt: TGTGCCACGGATGTTAGTGGGGGGAACACAGATACGCAGTATTTT; CDR3aa: CATDVSGGNTDTQYF
d_gene: TRBD2; v_gene: TRBV29-1; j_gene: TRBJ2-1; abundance: -; CDR3nt: TGCAGCGCCTTTGGCGGGGGGGACTCTGAGCAGTTCTTC; CDR3aa: CSAFGGGDSEQFF
d_gene: TRBD1; v_gene: TRBV28; j_gene: TRBJ1-6; abundance: -; CDR3nt: TGTGCCAGCAGTTTACCAATTACAGGGGGAAATTCACCCCTCCACTTT; CDR3aa: CASSLPITGGNSPLHF
d_gene: TRBD1; v_gene: TRBV11-2; j_gene: TRBJ1-3; abundance: -; CDR3nt: TGTGCCAGCAGCTTAGGTCGACAGGGGGCAGGAAACACCATATATTTT; CDR3aa: CASSLGRQGAGNTIYF
d_gene: -; v_gene: TRBV28; j_gene: TRBJ1-4; abundance: -; CDR3nt: TGTGCCAGCAGTTTTCAGGGGAAGAATGAAAAACTGTTTTTT; CDR3aa: CASSFQGKNEKLFF
d_gene: -; v_gene: TRBV9; j_gene: TRBJ2-7; abundance: -; CDR3nt: TGTGCCAGCAGCCCCTATGGGAGCGAGCAGTACTTC; CDR3aa: CASSPYGSEQYF
d_gene: TRBD2; v_gene: TRBV6-1; j_gene: TRBJ2-3; abundance: few; CDR3nt: TGTGCCAGCGGGGCGGGACTAGCATCCGATACGCAGTATTTT; CDR3aa: CASGAGLASDTQYF
d_gene: -; v_gene: TRBV19; j_gene: TRBJ2-1; abundance: -; CDR3nt: TGTGCCAGTAGTCTTCAGGGGTATGAGCAGTTCTTC; CDR3aa: CASSLQGYEQFF